Below, 7 T cell receptor beta chains from the same sample are listed, as sequenced in a study of cytotoxic CD8 clonotypes in ibrutinib-treated CLL (dated by TCRdb to about 2021). Libraries were prepared through the immunoSEQ multiplex PCR assay. This immuneACCESS table, as held by TCRdb, lists in-frame sequences with V and J called but not all clones. Of the missing ones, under half trace to an unresolved V gene in checked studies; the others have no known cause. The sample profile shows 150,000 or so clones; about 76% of them were found once. The top ten clones comprise 5.1% of the sample. According to the study, the label for this sample's time point signals: 20 to 30 months on ibrutinib. The sequencing here drew on PBMCs, taken after 24 months of ibrutinib treatment. The receptor set was obtained from a human donor with chronic lymphocytic leukemia.

The CDR3 region is CATGRGGSYEQYF. The CDR3 bases are TGCGCCACCGGCCGGGGAGGCTCCTACGAGCAGTACTTC. V gene TRBV10-2 combines with J gene TRBJ2-7, with D maybe TRBD2 (6 bases). CDR1 is WSHSY, CDR2 SAAADI, per germline. The CDR3 contains 13 residues. V lost 10 bases and J 0 bases, leaving 13 bases between the germline ends.

This clone was picked up one time. The J gene is TRBJ2-4, the V gene TRBV7-2, with D possibly matching TRBD1 (6 bases). CDR1 and CDR2 (germline): SGHTA, FQGNSA. The ends were cut back, 2 bases at V and 2 bases at J, with 16 bases in the middle. The CDR3 spans 17 residues. CDR3 loop: CASSLRGGGLTKNIQYF. Written as DNA, the CDR3 is TGTGCCAGCAGCTTACGGGGTGGGGGCTTGACCAAAAACATTCAGTACTTC.

The chain combines TRBV11-2 with TRBJ2-1; D gene ambiguous. The germline V gene has CDR1 SGHAT and CDR2 FQNNGV. The CDR3 is 11 amino acids. V was shortened by 2 bases and J by 10 bases, with 6 bases between the two germline ends. This chain's CDR3 is CASSLWREQFF. The DNA for the CDR3 is TGTGCCAGCAGCTTATGGCGGGAGCAGTTCTTC.

This clone has only one observation. V and J are TRBV7-3 and TRBJ2-1; TRBD2 matches 12 bases. Germline V gene lookup returns CDR1 SGHTA and CDR2 FQGTGA. The junction had 2 bases not matched to a gene; V was cut back by 5 bases and J by 0 bases. The CDR3 is 16 residues long. This CDR3 reads CASSPGLAGSYNEQFF. The CDR3 coding sequence is TGTGCCAGCAGCCCGGGACTAGCGGGCTCCTACAATGAGCAGTTCTTC.

The chain couples TRBV28 to TRBJ2-1; D is uncertain. Germline V gives CDR1 MDHEN, CDR2 SYDVKM. V was pared by 3 bases and J by 9 bases, with 12 bases between. The CDR3 runs to 13 residues. CDR3 in amino acids: CASSLVALGEQFF. The CDR3 coding sequence is TGTGCCAGCAGTTTGGTCGCCCTGGGTGAGCAGTTCTTC.

This clone was picked up one time. The rearrangement links TRBV4-3 to TRBJ2-2, with 10 nucleotides matching TRBD1. The CDR3 contains 16 residues. Trimming took 1 base from V and 6 from J; bases not matched to a gene: 5. Germline V CDR1 and CDR2: LGHNA, YSLEER. The CDR3 loop is CASSQATGGAPGELFF. CDR3 nucleotides: TGCGCCAGCAGCCAAGCGACAGGGGGCGCACCCGGGGAGCTGTTTTTT.

Worth noting for this clone: One base separates it from a far larger clone, so it is likely a read error. The V and J genes are TRBV7-6 and TRBJ2-5, with D tentatively TRBD2 (7 bases). V was shortened by 4 bases and J by 4 bases, with 10 bases between the two germline ends. Germline CDR1 reads SGHVS; CDR2 reads FNYEAQ. CDR3 length equals 13 residues. The CDR3 is CASSSGGPETQYF. Written as DNA, the CDR3 is TGTGCCAGCAGCTCCGGGGGGCCAGAGACCCAGTACTTC.